The 14 T cell receptor beta chains in this list originate from one sample, sequenced in a study of T cells in Graves' hyperthyroidism and ophthalmopathy (dated by TCRdb to between 2017 and 2020). Library creation used multiplex PCR. Instrument used: Illumina HiSeq 2000. Amplification of TCR beta CDR3 regions was carried out from RNA transcripts. The first round of RT-PCR for the TCR CDR3 was performed with the HTBI primer set and the Qiagen OneStep RT-PCR kit. In TCRdb, the public reads were trimmed at Q25 with fastp and aligned with MiXCR, with productive beta chains retained. Rows are unified per CDR3 protein, each entry keeping the most common DNA and genes. The sample profile shows 340,000 or so distinct CDR3 sequences; around a fifth of them were found once. Of the sample, 50% is held by the ten largest clones. Sequencing was done on a sample of blood. These receptors were obtained from a woman aged 45-59 years with Graves' hyperthyroidism.

Ten or more counts support this clonotype. The chain couples TRBV28 to TRBJ1-4, with unresolved D. The CDR3 length is 14 residues. Germline values: CDR1 MDHEN, CDR2 SYDVKM. V lost 5 bases, J lost 11 bases, and 18 bases lay in between. The CDR3 is CASSATGPNPKLFF. CDR3 sequence (DNA): TGTGCCAGCAGTGCGACTGGACCGAACCCTAAACTGTTTTTT. Drawing the rest from reference TRBV28 and TRBJ1-4, the complete variable domain is DVKVTQSSRYLVKRTGEKVFLECVQDMDHENMFWYRQDPGLGLRLIYFSYDVKMKEKGDIPEGYSVSREKKERFSLILESASTNQTSMYLCASSATGPNPKLFFGSGTQLSVL.

Remarks on this clonotype: This may arise from a read error, as a much more abundant clone is one base away. The chain recombines TRBV12-3 or TRBV12-4 with TRBJ2-2; 16 bases are a match to TRBD2. The CDR3 has 20 residues. J lost 1 base, V lost 6 bases, and 11 bases had no gene match. This CDR3 is CASRLGRGLAGGLNTGELFF. CDR3 nucleotide sequence: TGTGCCAGCAGACTAGGACGGGGACTAGCGGGGGGGCTGAACACCGGGGAGCTGTTTTTT.

A few counts support this clonotype. CDR3 in amino acids: CASRSGVSGANVLTF. The DNA for the CDR3 is TGTGCCAGCAGGTCGGGGGTCTCTGGGGCCAACGTCCTGACTTTC. V is TRBV28 and J is TRBJ2-6, with D possibly being TRBD2 (6 bases). Trimming took off 6 bases at V and 0 bases at J, with 9 bases between the two ends. The V gene's germline CDR1 is MDHEN and CDR2 SYDVKM. CDR3 size: 15 residues.

This clonotype was recorded a few times. The chain recombines TRBV9 with TRBJ2-5; tentatively, D is TRBD2 (5 bases). This CDR3 has 15 amino acids. With 0 bases removed from V and 3 bases from J, the gap between germline ends came to 12 bases. The V gene's germline CDR1 is SGDLS and CDR2 YYNGEE. CDR3: CASSVGGSGKETQYF. CDR3 in DNA: TGTGCCAGCAGCGTAGGAGGTTCGGGGAAAGAGACCCAGTACTTC.

In its sample, this clonotype was seen many times. The rearrangement uses TRBV5-1 and TRBJ2-1, with D possibly matching TRBD2 (6 bases). The CDR3 spans 16 residues. With 2 bases removed from V and 0 bases from J, the gap between germline ends came to 12 bases. CDR1 SGHRS and CDR2 YFSETQ come from the germline V gene. As DNA, the CDR3 is TGCGCCAGCAGCTTCGTGGCCGGGAGCTCCTACAATGAGCAGTTCTTC. Its translation is CASSFVAGSSYNEQFF.

This clonotype was seen many times. The chain recombines TRBV11-1 with TRBJ2-7; D not resolved. Trimming stripped 3 bases from V and 2 bases from J, with 8 bases between. The V gene's germline CDR1 is SGHAT and CDR2 FQDESV (reference sequence). This CDR3 contains 13 residues. The CDR3 DNA reads as TGTGCCAGCAGCTTGGGTCCAGCCTACGAGCAGTACTTC. It translates to CASSLGPAYEQYF.

This clonotype showed up many times. The chain uses TRBV12-3 or TRBV12-4 and TRBJ1-5, with D uncertain. With 7 bases removed from V and 4 bases from J, the gap between germline ends came to 17 bases. CDR3 length: 15 residues. DNA of the CDR3: TGTGCCAGCACCCTCCCGGGAACGATAAATCAGCCCCAGCATTTT. The encoded protein is CASTLPGTINQPQHF.

In its sample, this clonotype was seen many times. The rearrangement links TRBV28 to TRBJ1-1; D is unclear. Trimming took off 1 base at V and 1 base at J, with 7 bases between the two ends. Germline V gene lookup returns CDR1 MDHEN and CDR2 SYDVKM. The CDR3 spans 14 residues. This CDR3 reads CASSLFGGNTEAFF. CDR3 nucleotides: TGTGCCAGCAGTTTATTCGGCGGGAACACTGAAGCTTTCTTT.

This clonotype was counted ten times or more. The V and J genes are TRBV2 and TRBJ1-3, with D uncertain. Trimming cost V 4 bases and J 7 bases, with 5 bases left between them. This CDR3 has 11 amino acids. Germline assignment: CDR1 SNHLY and CDR2 FYNNEI. CDR3 protein: CASSGRNTIYF. The CDR3 nucleotides read TGTGCCAGCAGTGGAAGGAACACCATATATTTT.

In this sample, this clonotype turned up many times. V usage is TRBV20-1 and J usage is TRBJ2-1, with a weak D call TRBD2 (6 bases). The germline V and J ends were trimmed by 1 base and 2 bases, with 18 bases remaining between them. CDR1 and CDR2 (germline): DFQATT, SNEGSKA (reference sequence). This CDR3 region has 17 residues. CDR3 sequence reads: CSARAPGARGTYNEQFF. CDR3 in DNA: TGCAGTGCTAGAGCTCCCGGTGCGCGGGGCACCTACAATGAGCAGTTCTTC.

This clonotype came up many times. This chain connects TRBV28 to TRBJ2-7, with D hard to call. CDR1 is MDHEN and CDR2 is SYDVKM in the germline V gene. The V and J ends lost 6 bases and 5 bases respectively, with 20 bases between them. The CDR3 length is 15 residues. CDR3 coding DNA: TGTGCCAGCAGCCGGAACAGAGAAGGTCCTAACGAGCAGTACTTC. Translation: CASSRNREGPNEQYF. Full variable domain (remainder filled in from reference TRBV28 and TRBJ2-7): DVKVTQSSRYLVKRTGEKVFLECVQDMDHENMFWYRQDPGLGLRLIYFSYDVKMKEKGDIPEGYSVSREKKERFSLILESASTNQTSMYLCASSRNREGPNEQYFGPGTRLTVT.

This clonotype has at least ten counts. The chain couples TRBV12-3 or TRBV12-4 to TRBJ2-5; the D is unclear. Trimming pared 5 bases from V and 4 bases from J, leaving 17 bases between. The CDR3 spans 15 residues. The CDR3, as DNA: TGTGCCAGCAGTCCCCCTCCCATTTATCGAGAGACCCAGTACTTC. Amino acid sequence: CASSPPPIYRETQYF.

This clonotype was counted between two and nine times. This sequence joins TRBV5-5 and TRBJ2-5, with a weak D call TRBD1 (6 bases). The CDR3 consists of 15 residues. Germline V gene data show CDR1 as SGHKS and CDR2 as YYEKEE (reference sequence). The ends were cut back, 0 bases at V and 1 base at J, with 10 bases in the middle. CDR3 DNA sequence: TGTGCCAGCAGCTTGGACAGGGCCTTCCAAGAGACCCAGTACTTC. Translated: CASSLDRAFQETQYF.

The J gene is TRBJ1-2, the V gene TRBV30; 8 nucleotides agree with TRBD1. The CDR3 consists of 12 residues. The trim removed 3 bases at V and 4 bases at J, leaving 1 base unmatched. Germline V CDR1 and CDR2: GTSNPN, SVGIG (reference sequence). The CDR3 protein is CAWRGTGYGYTF. The CDR3 nucleotides are TGTGCCTGGAGGGGGACAGGCTATGGCTACACCTTC. The full variable domain, with the rest looked up from reference TRBV30 and TRBJ1-2, is SQTIHQWPATLVQPVGSPLSLECTVEGTSNPNLYWYRQAAGRGLQLLFYSVGIGQISSEVPQNLSASRPQDRQFILSSKKLLLSDSGFYLCAWRGTGYGYTFGSGTRLTVV.